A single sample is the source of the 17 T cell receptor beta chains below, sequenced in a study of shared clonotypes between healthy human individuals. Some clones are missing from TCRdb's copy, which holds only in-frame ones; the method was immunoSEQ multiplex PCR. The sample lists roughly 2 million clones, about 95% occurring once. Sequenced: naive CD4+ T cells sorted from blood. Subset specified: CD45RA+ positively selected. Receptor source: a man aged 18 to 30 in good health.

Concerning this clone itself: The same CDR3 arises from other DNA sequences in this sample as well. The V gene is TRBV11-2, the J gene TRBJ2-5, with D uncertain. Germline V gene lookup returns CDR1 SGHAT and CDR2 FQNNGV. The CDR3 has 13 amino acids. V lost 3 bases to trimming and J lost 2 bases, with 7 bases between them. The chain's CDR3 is CASSFGLQETQYF. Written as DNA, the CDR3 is TGTGCCAGCAGCTTCGGCCTTCAAGAGACCCAGTACTTC.

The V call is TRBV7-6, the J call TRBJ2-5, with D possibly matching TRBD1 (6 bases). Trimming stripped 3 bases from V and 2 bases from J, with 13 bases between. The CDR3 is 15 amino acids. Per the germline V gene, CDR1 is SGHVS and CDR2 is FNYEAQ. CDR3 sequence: CASSFISGQQETQYF. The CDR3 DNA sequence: TGTGCCAGCAGCTTTATCTCCGGACAGCAAGAGACCCAGTACTTC.

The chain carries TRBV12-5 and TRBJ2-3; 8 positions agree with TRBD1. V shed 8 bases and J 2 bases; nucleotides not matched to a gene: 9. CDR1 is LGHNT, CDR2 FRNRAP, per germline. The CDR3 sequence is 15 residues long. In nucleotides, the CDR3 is TGTGCTAGTTTGGTTGGACAGGGCCCCACAGATACGCAGTATTTT. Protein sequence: CASLVGQGPTDTQYF.

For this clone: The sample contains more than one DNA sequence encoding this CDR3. The CDR3 sequence: CASSESGSSYEQYF. DNA for the CDR3: TGCGCCAGCAGTGAGAGCGGGAGCTCCTACGAGCAGTACTTC. The gene calls are TRBV10-1 and TRBJ2-7, with 8 bases identical to TRBD2. The length of the CDR3 is 14 residues. The ends lost 2 bases at V and 0 bases at J; junction bases unmatched: 0. Germline CDR1 reads WNHNN; CDR2 reads SYGVQD (reference sequence).

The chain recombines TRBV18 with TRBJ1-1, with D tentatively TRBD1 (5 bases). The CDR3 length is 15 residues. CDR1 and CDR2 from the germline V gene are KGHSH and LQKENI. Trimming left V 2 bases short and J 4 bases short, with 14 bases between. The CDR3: CASSPKAGSTTEAFF. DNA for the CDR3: TGTGCCAGCTCACCAAAAGCAGGGTCAACCACTGAAGCTTTCTTT.

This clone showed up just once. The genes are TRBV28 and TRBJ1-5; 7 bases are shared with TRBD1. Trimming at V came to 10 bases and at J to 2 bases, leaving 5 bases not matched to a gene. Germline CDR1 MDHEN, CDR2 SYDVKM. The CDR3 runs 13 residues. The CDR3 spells CATTGVGNQPQHF. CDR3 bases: TGTGCCACAACAGGGGTAGGCAATCAGCCCCAGCATTTT.

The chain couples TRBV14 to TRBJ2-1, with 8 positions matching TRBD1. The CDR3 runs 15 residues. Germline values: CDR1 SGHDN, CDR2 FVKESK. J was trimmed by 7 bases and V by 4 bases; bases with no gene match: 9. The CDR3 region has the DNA TGTGCCAGCAGCCGGGGACAGGTAGCTTGGAATGAGCAGTTCTTC. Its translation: CASSRGQVAWNEQFF.

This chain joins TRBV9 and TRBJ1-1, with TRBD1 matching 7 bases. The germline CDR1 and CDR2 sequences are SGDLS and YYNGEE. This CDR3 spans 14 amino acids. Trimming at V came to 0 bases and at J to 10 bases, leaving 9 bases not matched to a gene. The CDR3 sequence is CASSVEGDRSRAFF. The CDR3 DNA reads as TGTGCCAGCAGCGTAGAGGGGGACAGATCCCGAGCTTTCTTT.

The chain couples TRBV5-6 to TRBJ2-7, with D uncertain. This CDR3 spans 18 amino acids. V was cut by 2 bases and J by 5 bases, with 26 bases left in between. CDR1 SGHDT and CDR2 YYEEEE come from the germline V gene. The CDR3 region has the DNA TGTGCCAGCAGCTTTTATAGCTCTTCGGTGGCAGGTGCCCACGAGCAGTACTTC. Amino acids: CASSFYSSSVAGAHEQYF. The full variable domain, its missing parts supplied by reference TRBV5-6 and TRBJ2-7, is DAGVTQSPTHLIKTRGQQVTLRCSPKSGHDTVSWYQQALGQGPQFIFQYYEEEERQRGNFPDRFSGHQFPNYSSELNVNALLLGDSALYLCASSFYSSSVAGAHEQYFGPGTRLTVT.

As DNA, the CDR3 is TGCGCCAGCAGCTTGGACGGACGAGGCCACAATGAGCAGTTCTTC. The encoded protein is CASSLDGRGHNEQFF. V usage is TRBV5-1 and J usage is TRBJ2-1, with no clear D. Germline V gene sequence: CDR1 SGHRS, CDR2 YFSETQ. Trimming took 0 bases from V and 5 from J, leaving 12 bases between them. The CDR3 contains 15 residues.

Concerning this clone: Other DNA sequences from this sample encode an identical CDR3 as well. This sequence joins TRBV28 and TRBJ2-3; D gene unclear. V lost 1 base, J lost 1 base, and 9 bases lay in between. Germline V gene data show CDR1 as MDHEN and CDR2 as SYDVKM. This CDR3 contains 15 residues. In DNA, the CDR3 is TGTGCCAGCAGTTTATCCGGACGGGGCACAGATACGCAGTATTTT. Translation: CASSLSGRGTDTQYF.

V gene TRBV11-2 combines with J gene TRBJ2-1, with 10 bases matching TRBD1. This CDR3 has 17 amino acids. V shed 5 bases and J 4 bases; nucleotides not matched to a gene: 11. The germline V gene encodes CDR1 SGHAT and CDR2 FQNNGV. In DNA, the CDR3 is TGTGCCAGCAGCCAGAGGGGTGGGGACAGGGGTTACAATGAGCAGTTCTTC. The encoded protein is CASSQRGGDRGYNEQFF.

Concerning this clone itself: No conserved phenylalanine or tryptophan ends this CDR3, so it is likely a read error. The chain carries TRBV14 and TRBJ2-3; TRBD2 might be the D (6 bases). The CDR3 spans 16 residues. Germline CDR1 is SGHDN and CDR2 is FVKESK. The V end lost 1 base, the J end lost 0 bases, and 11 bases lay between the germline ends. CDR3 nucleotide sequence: TGTGCCAGCAGCCAAGGCTGGGGGGATAGCACAGATACGCAGTATCTT. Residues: CASSQGWGDSTDTQYL.

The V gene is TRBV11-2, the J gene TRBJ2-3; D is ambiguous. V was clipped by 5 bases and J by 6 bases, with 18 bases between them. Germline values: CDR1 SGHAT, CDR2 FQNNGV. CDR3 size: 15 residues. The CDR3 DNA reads TGTGCCAGCAGCGAAATTACCGCGGCGGTCGATACGCAGTATTTT. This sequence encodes CASSEITAAVDTQYF.

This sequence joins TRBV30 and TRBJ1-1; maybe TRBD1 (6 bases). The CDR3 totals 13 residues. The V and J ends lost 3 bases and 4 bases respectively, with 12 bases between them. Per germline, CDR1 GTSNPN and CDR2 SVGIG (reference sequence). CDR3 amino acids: CAWRVQGSTEAFF. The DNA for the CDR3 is TGTGCCTGGAGAGTGCAGGGGAGCACTGAAGCTTTCTTT.

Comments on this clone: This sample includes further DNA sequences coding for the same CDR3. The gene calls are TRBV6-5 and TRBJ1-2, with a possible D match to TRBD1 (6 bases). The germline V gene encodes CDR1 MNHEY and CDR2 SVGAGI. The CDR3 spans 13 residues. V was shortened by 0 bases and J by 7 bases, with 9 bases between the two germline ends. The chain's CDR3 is CASSYSTGGGYTF. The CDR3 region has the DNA TGTGCCAGCAGTTACTCGACAGGCGGTGGCTACACCTTC.

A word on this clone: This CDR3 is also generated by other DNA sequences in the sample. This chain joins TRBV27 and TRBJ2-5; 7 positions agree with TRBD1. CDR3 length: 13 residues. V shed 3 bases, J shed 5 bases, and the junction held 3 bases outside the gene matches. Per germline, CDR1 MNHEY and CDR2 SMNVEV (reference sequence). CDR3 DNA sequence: TGTGCCAGCAGTTTGAACAGGGGTGAGACCCAGTACTTC. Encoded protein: CASSLNRGETQYF.